The clone carrying this T cell receptor (beta chain) has more than one count but fewer than ten. The CDR3 sequence is 12 residues long. Trimming pared 3 bases from V and 7 bases from J, leaving 10 bases between. This entry belongs to a study of blood T cell repertoires in COVID-19. As for the study in general: Donors in the United States, Italy and Spain gave samples during acute or convalescent COVID-19.

Study processing details: Estimation of nucleated cell counts relied on the amplification of reference gene primers. Repertoires were generated with immunoSEQ multiplex PCR, while TCRdb's copy carries only in-frame clones and drops some. The DNA gave D and trimming, while V, J and clone size come from that table. This sample has around 68,000 clones, with just over 90% found just once. The gene calls are TRBV12-3 or TRBV12-4 and TRBJ2-7; weak D call: TRBD2 (6 bases). What was sequenced was peripheral blood. The source of this sequence is a human donor in a cohort sampled during active COVID-19. In nucleotides, the CDR3 is TGTGCCAGCAGTTTGCGGGGTAGGGAGCAGTACTTC. Its translation: CASSLRGREQYF.